The clone carrying this T cell receptor (beta chain) appeared a few times. Its antigen is undetermined. This CDR3 spans 16 amino acids. After removal of 6 bases from V and 2 bases from J, the junction contained 5 bases not matched to a gene. Germline loops: CDR1 SEHNR, CDR2 FQNEAQ (reference sequence). TCRdb itself ran the reads through MiXCR, one entry per CDR3 protein. The sample includes 740,000 or so distinct CDR3 sequences, 35% of them seen just once. This entry comes from a study of T cell repertoires in cytomegalovirus infection. Study-wide context: Indications came from public TCR beta signatures; they pointed to CMV infection and to a matching HLA type.

Regarding the study as a whole: Totalled public TCR beta family frequency picked out people who carried CMV plus the relevant HLA. CMV-specific TCR beta clonotypes restricted by HLA-C were the ones dominating the ex vivo response.

The origin of this receptor is a human donor in good health (CMV status not recorded). Some clones in this sample may be carry-over from other donors' samples. The chain joins TRBV7-9 to TRBJ2-1, with 12 bases aligning to TRBD2. Sequenced: PBMCs. CDR3 coding DNA: TGTGCCAGCAGTATATCTAGCGGGGGGGCCTACAATGAGCAGTTCTTC. Its translation is CASSISSGGAYNEQFF.